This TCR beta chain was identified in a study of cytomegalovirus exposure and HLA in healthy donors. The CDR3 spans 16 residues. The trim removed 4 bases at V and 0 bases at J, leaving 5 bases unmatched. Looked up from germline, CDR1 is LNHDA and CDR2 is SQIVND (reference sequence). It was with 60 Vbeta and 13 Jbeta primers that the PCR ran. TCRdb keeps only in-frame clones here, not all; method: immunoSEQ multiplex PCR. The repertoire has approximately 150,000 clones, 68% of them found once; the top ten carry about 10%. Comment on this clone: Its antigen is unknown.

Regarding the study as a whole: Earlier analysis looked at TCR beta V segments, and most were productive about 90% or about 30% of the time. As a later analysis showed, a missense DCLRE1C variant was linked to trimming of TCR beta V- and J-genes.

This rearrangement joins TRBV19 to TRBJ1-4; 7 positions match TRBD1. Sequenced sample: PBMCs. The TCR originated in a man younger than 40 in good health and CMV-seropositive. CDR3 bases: TGTGCCAGTAGTACTGGGACAGTGGCAACTAATGAAAAACTGTTTTTT. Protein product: CASSTGTVATNEKLFF.